This T cell receptor (beta chain) is drawn from a study of blood T cell repertoires in COVID-19. In the source study's methods: Reference gene primer amplification gave estimated nucleated cell counts. Using immunoSEQ multiplex PCR, the repertoire was profiled, and TCRdb retains in-frame clones only, with some absent. That table supplies the V and J calls and clone size; D and trimming were determined from the DNA. The table lists 200,000 to 250,000 clones, around 84% of them singletons. The CDR3 contains 14 residues. V lost 4 bases, J lost 1 base, and 9 bases lay in between. Germline values: CDR1 KGHSH, CDR2 LQKENI. Clinical history reported by participants formed the basis on which cohorts were assigned.

This chain uses TRBV18 with TRBJ2-3; the D gene is possibly TRBD1 (5 bases). Specimen: PBMCs or T cells enriched from blood (not recorded which). The receptor was isolated from a woman in her fifties or sixties who had recovered from COVID-19. The CDR3 DNA is TGTGCCAGCTCACTTACCAGGGGCACAGATACGCAGTATTTT. Amino acid sequence: CASSLTRGTDTQYF.